This TCR beta chain was found in a study of blood T cell repertoires in COVID-19. About the study: There were acute and convalescent COVID-19 samples, and they came from the United States, Italy and Spain.

TCRdb's table, derived via immunoSEQ multiplex PCR, lists solely in-frame clones and lacks some. In the table there are tens of thousands of clones, roughly 87% of which are singletons. Germline loops: CDR1 KGHSH, CDR2 LQKENI. The V and J ends lost 6 bases and 8 bases respectively, with 13 bases between them. CDR3 length equals 13 residues. Sequenced: peripheral blood. The receptor's source is a woman aged 80 or over with COVID-19, enrolled during active disease. The V gene is TRBV18, the J gene TRBJ1-4; tentative D call: TRBD1 (6 bases). The CDR3 coding sequence is TGTGCCAGCTCCCTCGGACAGAGCGAAAAACTGTTTTTT. Amino acid sequence: CASSLGQSEKLFF.